This entry lists 28 T cell receptor beta chains sequenced from one sample in a study of blood T cell repertoires in COVID-19. Sequencing used immunoSEQ multiplex PCR; TCRdb keeps in-frame clones, though not all of them. The table records roughly 280,000 clones, roughly 89% of them present only once. The sequenced sample consisted of peripheral blood. These receptors originate from a man aged 50 or older with acute or convalescent COVID-19.

This clone was recorded only once. The CDR3 region has the DNA TGTGCCACCAGCGGGCAATCCCTCTCTGGAAACACCATATATTTT. Translation: CATSGQSLSGNTIYF. This chain joins TRBV15 and TRBJ1-3; D gene uncertain. The germline V gene has CDR1 LNHNV and CDR2 YYDKDF (reference sequence). V was pared by 5 bases and J by 0 bases, with 11 bases between. CDR3 size: 15 residues.

This clone was seen only once. The V call is TRBV6-5, the J call TRBJ1-6; TRBD1 matches 7 bases. Germline-derived CDR1 and CDR2 are MNHEY and SVGAGI. The CDR3 has 16 residues. The junction had 8 bases not matched to a gene; V was cut back by 0 bases and J by 9 bases. The CDR3 DNA sequence: TGTGCCAGCAGTTACTCGACAGGGCCTCCAAGTTCACCCCTCCACTTT. Amino acid sequence: CASSYSTGPPSSPLHF.

This chain uses TRBV10-1 with TRBJ2-3; TRBD2 aligns across 12 bases. The germline V gene encodes CDR1 WNHNN and CDR2 SYGVQD (reference sequence). This CDR3 is 16 amino acids long. V gave up 5 bases and J gave up 6 bases; unmatched junction bases: 9. The CDR3 DNA is TGCGCCAGCAGTAAGGGACTAGCGGGTTCCTTCGATACGCAGTATTTT. This codes for CASSKGLAGSFDTQYF.

This clone was seen at least ten times. The junction departs from the called germline gene at one end, perhaps through a read error. This rearrangement joins TRBV4-1 to TRBJ1-1, with D perhaps matching TRBD1 (6 bases). The CDR3 has 14 amino acids. Germline V gives CDR1 MGHRA, CDR2 YSYEKL. CDR3 protein: CASSQTGTSVVAVF. As DNA, the CDR3 is TGCGCCAGCAGCCAAACCGGGACATCCGTAGTCGCGGTCTTT.

The chain links TRBV27 to TRBJ2-7; D unclear. Looked up from germline, CDR1 is MNHEY and CDR2 is SMNVEV (reference sequence). Trimming took off 7 bases at V and 7 bases at J, with 11 bases between the two ends. The CDR3 spans 11 residues. The CDR3 sequence: CASTVSMEQYF. The CDR3 nucleotides are TGTGCCAGCACCGTCTCTATGGAGCAGTACTTC.

This rearrangement joins TRBV10-3 to TRBJ1-4; perhaps TRBD1 as D (5 bases). The CDR3 is 13 amino acids. V was shortened by 3 bases and J by 10 bases, with 12 bases between the two germline ends. Germline V gene sequence: CDR1 ENHRY, CDR2 SYGVKD. CDR3 in amino acids: CAISDRVEGKLFF. CDR3 in DNA: TGTGCCATCAGTGACAGGGTGGAAGGAAAACTGTTTTTT.

The J gene is TRBJ2-7, the V gene TRBV7-9, with D perhaps matching TRBD1 (5 bases). CDR3 length equals 13 residues. CDR1 and CDR2 from the germline V gene are SEHNR and FQNEAQ (reference sequence). Between the trimmed V and J ends, which lost 5 bases and 1 base, there was a span of 9 bases. The CDR3 loop is CASSGQGSYEQYF. The CDR3 DNA reads TGTGCCAGCAGCGGGCAGGGATCCTACGAGCAGTACTTC.

The chain has TRBV4-2 and TRBJ1-1, with a tentative D call TRBD1 (5 bases). Trimming took off 0 bases at V and 1 base at J, with 12 bases between the two ends. CDR1 is LGHNA and CDR2 is YNFKEQ in the germline V gene. This CDR3 has 16 amino acids. CDR3 in DNA: TGTGCCAGCAGCCAAGAGCAGGGTTGGGGGAACACTGAAGCTTTCTTT. It yields the protein CASSQEQGWGNTEAFF.

There are a few counts of this clone. The chain couples TRBV5-1 to TRBJ1-4, with a tentative D call TRBD1 (5 bases). This CDR3 region has 15 residues. Germline CDR1 SGHRS, CDR2 YFSETQ. V dropped 0 bases and J dropped 2 bases, with 8 bases sitting between them. DNA of the CDR3: TGCGCCAGCAGCTTGGAACGGGGGACTAATGAAAAACTGTTTTTT. It yields the protein CASSLERGTNEKLFF.

In this sample, this clone turned up a few times. The chain is built from TRBV30 and TRBJ2-4; 9 bases are shared with TRBD2. CDR3 length: 14 amino acids. V shed 1 base and J 7 bases; nucleotides not matched to a gene: 5. The germline gives CDR1 GTSNPN, CDR2 SVGIG (reference sequence). The CDR3 nucleotides read TGTGCCTGGAGTGCCGGCGGGGGGGCGAACATTCAGTACTTC. This gives the protein CAWSAGGGANIQYF.

The rearrangement links TRBV4-1 to TRBJ2-5, with 7 bases matching TRBD1. Trimming cost V 1 base and J 5 bases; bases outside gene matches: 7. Germline assignment: CDR1 MGHRA and CDR2 YSYEKL. The CDR3 has 15 residues. The CDR3, as DNA: TGCGCCAGCAGCCAAGGTCAACAGGGGTGGGAGACCCAGTACTTC. It translates to CASSQGQQGWETQYF.

The CDR3 DNA follows: TGCGCCAGCAGCCGGGGGGGATCGAACAATGAGCAGTTCTTC. Protein sequence: CASSRGGSNNEQFF. The chain joins TRBV5-1 to TRBJ2-1; 8 bases are a match to TRBD2. V lost 4 bases, J lost 5 bases, and 5 bases stayed unmatched. CDR1 is SGHRS and CDR2 is YFSETQ in the germline V gene. The CDR3 length is 14 residues.

The sample holds one count of this clone. This rearrangement joins TRBV6-6 to TRBJ1-1, with 7 nucleotides matching TRBD1. CDR3 length equals 12 residues. Per germline, CDR1 MNHNY and CDR2 SVGAGI (reference sequence). Losses at the gene ends were 8 bases for V and 4 bases for J; bases not matched to a gene: 4. CDR3 residues: CASRAGGTEAFF. The DNA of the CDR3 is TGTGCCAGCCGCGCAGGGGGCACTGAAGCTTTCTTT.

This clone was recorded only once. The chain recombines TRBV5-8 with TRBJ2-1, with 9 nucleotides matching TRBD1. The CDR3 is 16 residues long. Per the germline V gene, CDR1 is SGHTS and CDR2 is YDEGEE. V shed 0 bases and J 8 bases; nucleotides not matched to a gene: 9. The CDR3 sequence: CASSLAFGTGIHEQFF. In DNA form, the CDR3 reads TGTGCCAGCAGCTTGGCCTTCGGGACAGGGATCCATGAGCAGTTCTTC.

The chain couples TRBV12-3 or TRBV12-4 to TRBJ2-1; D possibly corresponds to TRBD2 (5 bases). V lost 5 bases and J 9 bases, leaving 14 bases between the germline ends. The CDR3 contains 13 residues. The CDR3 is CASSIQLRGEQFF. The CDR3 region has the DNA TGTGCCAGCAGTATCCAACTACGGGGTGAGCAGTTCTTC.

The chain recombines TRBV24-1 with TRBJ2-2; the D gene is possibly TRBD1 (6 bases). V was clipped by 4 bases and J by 3 bases, with 11 bases between them. Germline V gene lookup returns CDR1 KGHDR and CDR2 SFDVKD. This CDR3 is 15 amino acids long. The CDR3 region is CATSDAGAHTGELFF. The CDR3 DNA is TGTGCCACCAGTGACGCAGGGGCCCACACCGGGGAGCTGTTTTTT.

This clone was seen only a few times. The chain couples TRBV11-2 to TRBJ2-3, with D perhaps TRBD1 (6 bases). The CDR3 is 15 residues long. Germline CDR1 and CDR2: SGHAT and FQNNGV. Between the trimmed V and J ends, which lost 1 base and 7 bases, there was a span of 15 bases. CDR3 coding DNA: TGTGCCAGCAGCTTAGGTCAGGGGTGGTCGAATACGCAGTATTTT. This codes for CASSLGQGWSNTQYF.

This chain uses TRBV3-1 (or the pseudogene TRBV3-2) with TRBJ1-2, with a tentative D call TRBD1 (6 bases). The CDR3 length is 13 residues. CDR1 LGHDT and CDR2 YNNKEL come from the germline V gene (reference sequence). Trimming took off 4 bases at V and 8 bases at J, with 14 bases between the two ends. This chain's CDR3 is CASSPQGPSGYTF. As DNA, the CDR3 is TGTGCCAGCAGCCCACAGGGTCCAAGCGGCTACACCTTC.

The gene calls are TRBV4-1 and TRBJ2-5; D is ambiguous. Germline CDR1 and CDR2: MGHRA and YSYEKL. Trimming took off 0 bases at V and 7 bases at J, with 18 bases between the two ends. This CDR3 has 16 residues. The CDR3 reads CASSQDGSGFIRTQYF. The CDR3 DNA is TGCGCCAGCAGCCAAGATGGGTCGGGTTTTATAAGGACCCAGTACTTC.

V usage is TRBV2 and J usage is TRBJ1-6, with no clear D. CDR3 size: 16 residues. Looked up from germline, CDR1 is SNHLY and CDR2 is FYNNEI. Trimming took off 0 bases at V and 10 bases at J, with 16 bases between the two ends. The CDR3 is CASSEAWASRGSPLHF. CDR3 nucleotide sequence: TGTGCCAGCAGTGAAGCGTGGGCGTCCCGGGGATCACCCCTCCACTTT.

CDR3 sequence reads: CASSAWTVGKWKAFF. As DNA, the CDR3 is TGTGCCAGCAGCGCCTGGACTGTGGGAAAGTGGAAAGCTTTCTTT. The J gene is TRBJ1-1, the V gene TRBV7-9, with D unresolved. The germline gives CDR1 SEHNR, CDR2 FQNEAQ (reference sequence). V lost 5 bases to trimming and J lost 9 bases, with 22 bases between them. The CDR3 extends over 15 amino acids.

The V and J genes are TRBV10-1 and TRBJ2-2; maybe TRBD1 (6 bases). The V gene lost 7 bases and the J gene lost 5 bases, with 14 bases spanning the gap. In germline, CDR1 is WNHNN, CDR2 SYGVQD (reference sequence). This CDR3 has 14 residues. CDR3 nucleotides: TGCGCCAGCACCTCCGGGACAACAACCGGGGAGCTGTTTTTT. The encoded protein is CASTSGTTTGELFF.

J is TRBJ1-1 and V is TRBV5-1; perhaps TRBD1 as D (6 bases). Per the germline V gene, CDR1 is SGHRS and CDR2 is YFSETQ. V was pared by 4 bases and J by 5 bases, with 15 bases between. The CDR3 spans 14 residues. CDR3 residues: CASSLTGKGTEAFF. In DNA form, the CDR3 reads TGCGCCAGCAGCCTCACAGGGAAGGGGACTGAAGCTTTCTTT.

The genes are TRBV6-6 and TRBJ1-3; 10 bases match TRBD1. J lost 2 bases, V lost 8 bases, and 6 bases had no gene match. The CDR3 is 15 residues long. Germline V gene sequence: CDR1 MNHNY, CDR2 SVGAGI (reference sequence). This CDR3 reads CASGGTGVTGNTIYF. The CDR3, as DNA: TGTGCCAGCGGTGGGACAGGGGTTACTGGAAACACCATATATTTT.

The CDR3 loop is CASSQRGKGTEAFF. CDR3 bases: TGTGCCAGCAGCCAACGGGGGAAAGGGACTGAAGCTTTCTTT. The chain links TRBV6-2 or TRBV6-3 to TRBJ1-1, with TRBD1 as a possible D gene (5 bases). Trimming left V 6 bases short and J 5 bases short, with 16 bases between. The CDR3 has 14 residues. Germline loops: CDR1 MNHEY, CDR2 SVGEGT.

The rearrangement joins TRBV3-1 (or the pseudogene TRBV3-2) to TRBJ1-5; D gene ambiguous. The V end lost 4 bases, the J end lost 3 bases, and 16 bases lay between the germline ends. The CDR3 spans 16 residues. Germline values: CDR1 LGHDT, CDR2 YNNKEL (reference sequence). The CDR3 DNA is TGTGCCAGCAGCCGTACCGGCGACGGGTTCAATCAGCCCCAGCATTTT. It encodes CASSRTGDGFNQPQHF.

V usage is TRBV6-5 and J usage is TRBJ2-6; possibly TRBD1 for D (5 bases). Trimming stripped 2 bases from V and 2 bases from J, with 10 bases between. Germline CDR1 reads MNHEY; CDR2 reads SVGAGI. CDR3 length: 16 residues. The CDR3 protein is CASSYGAPTGANVLTF. For the CDR3, the DNA is TGTGCCAGCAGTTACGGGGCCCCCACTGGGGCCAACGTCCTGACTTTC.

The chain combines TRBV7-2 with TRBJ1-2; 8 bases are a match to TRBD1. Germline CDR1 reads SGHTA; CDR2 reads FQGNSA. The V and J ends lost 7 bases and 10 bases, in that order; junction bases with no gene match: 8. The CDR3 is made up of 12 amino acids. This CDR3 reads CASIQGARDYTF. CDR3 DNA sequence: TGTGCCAGCATCCAGGGGGCACGGGACTACACCTTC.